The sequence of this TCR beta chain was determined in a study of yellow fever vaccine responses in identical twins. With respect to this clonotype: Antigen unknown.

Points from the study as a whole: Twins' vaccine T cell responses reportedly seemed partly convergent and partly personalized.

TCRdb analysed the RT-PCR reads with MiXCR anew, one entry per CDR3 protein. The data show some 11,000 distinct CDR3 sequences, roughly 82% seen once. The CDR3 loop spans 14 amino acids. V lost 6 bases to trimming and J lost 8 bases; unmatched junction nucleotides: 7. The sequence was collected from a young woman who received the yellow fever vaccine. This sample comprised T cells from blood (PBMCs), unsorted or a sorted subset (not recorded which), obtained before or after yellow fever vaccination (not recorded which). The chain combines TRBV12-3 or TRBV12-4 with TRBJ1-5; TRBD1 aligns across 10 bases. The CDR3 nucleotides read TGTGCCAGCAGAGGGACAGGGGCTCTCGAGCCCCAGCATTTT. It encodes CASRGTGALEPQHF.